The 10 T cell receptor beta chains presented below share a single source sample, sequenced in a study of blood T cell repertoires in COVID-19. Profiled with immunoSEQ multiplex PCR; TCRdb holds only in-frame clones, not every one. The profile shows approximately 70,000 clones, 90% of them singletons. Sequencing input: peripheral blood. These TCRs come from a human donor in a cohort sampled during active COVID-19.

The chain carries TRBV27 and TRBJ1-1; D may be TRBD1 (5 bases). The germline V gene encodes CDR1 MNHEY and CDR2 SMNVEV (reference sequence). Trimming removed 5 bases at V and 3 bases at J, with 16 bases between. This CDR3 is built from 15 residues. CDR3 in amino acids: CASSPPPGGDTEAFF. In nucleotides, the CDR3 is TGTGCCAGCAGTCCCCCCCCGGGGGGGGACACTGAAGCTTTCTTT.

This sequence joins TRBV6-4 and TRBJ1-3; D may be TRBD1 (6 bases). The CDR3 extends over 13 amino acids. V lost 5 bases, J lost 4 bases, and 9 bases lay in between. CDR1 is MRHNA, CDR2 SNTAGT, per germline. The chain's CDR3 is CASSRTVGNTIYF. In DNA form, the CDR3 reads TGTGCCAGCAGTAGGACAGTCGGAAACACCATATATTTT.

V is TRBV18 and J is TRBJ2-5; 10 nucleotides line up with TRBD2. This CDR3 contains 15 residues. V trimming: 3 bases; J trimming: 4 bases; junction bases outside the gene matches: 5. CDR1 and CDR2 from the germline V gene are KGHSH and LQKENI. CDR3 bases: TGTGCCAGCTCACCGACTAGCGGGCGAAGAGAGACCCAGTACTTC. This codes for CASSPTSGRRETQYF.

The chain links TRBV5-4 to TRBJ2-3; D is undetermined. Per the germline V gene, CDR1 is SGHNT and CDR2 is YYREEE (reference sequence). V lost 9 bases and J 2 bases, leaving 13 bases between the germline ends. The CDR3 covers 13 residues. The CDR3 loop is CATRGPYTDTQYF. The CDR3 nucleotides are TGTGCCACCCGCGGCCCTTACACAGATACGCAGTATTTT.

This chain uses TRBV6-4 with TRBJ1-1; D gene unclear. Deletions cut 7 bases from V and 0 bases from J, with 15 bases between. This CDR3 has 15 residues. CDR1 is MRHNA and CDR2 is SNTAGT in the germline V gene. The CDR3 DNA sequence: TGTGCCAGCAATCTTTGGAGACCCATGAACACTGAAGCTTTCTTT. It yields the protein CASNLWRPMNTEAFF.

In this sample, this clone turned up once. This rearrangement joins TRBV7-6 to TRBJ2-5; D might be TRBD2 (5 bases). The CDR3 length is 15 residues. The V end was cut by 5 bases, the J end by 5 bases, with 18 bases between. CDR1 is SGHVS and CDR2 is FNYEAQ in the germline V gene. This CDR3 is CASSDRATRGETQYF. DNA of the CDR3: TGTGCCAGCAGCGACCGGGCCACCCGCGGGGAGACCCAGTACTTC.

CDR3 sequence: CASSFVPLRGGTLSYEQYF. The CDR3 DNA sequence: TGTGCCAGCAGCTTTGTACCTTTAAGGGGGGGGACCTTATCCTACGAGCAGTACTTC. The rearrangement joins TRBV5-8 to TRBJ2-7, with D maybe TRBD2 (7 bases). Trimming took 2 bases from V and 1 from J, leaving 25 bases between them. Germline assignment: CDR1 SGHTS and CDR2 YDEGEE. The CDR3 has 19 amino acids.

The chain links TRBV5-4 to TRBJ2-1; 7 bases are a match to TRBD2. Germline CDR1 SGHNT, CDR2 YYREEE (reference sequence). The CDR3 has 16 amino acids. The V segment lost 0 bases and the J segment 7 bases; nucleotides outside the gene matches: 10. The CDR3 coding sequence is TGTGCCAGCAGCTTGGGAGGTGGAGGGAGGGGTAATGAGCAGTTCTTC. This sequence encodes CASSLGGGGRGNEQFF.

This clone was detected only once. The chain combines TRBV5-1 with TRBJ2-7, with 8 bases fitting TRBD1. V trimming: 1 base; J trimming: 6 bases; junction bases outside the gene matches: 12. The CDR3 is made up of 16 amino acids. CDR1 is SGHRS and CDR2 is YFSETQ in the germline V gene. In DNA, the CDR3 is TGCGCCAGCAGCTTGTTCCTCACAGGGGGGAGAGGCGAGCAGTACTTC. Protein product: CASSLFLTGGRGEQYF.

The chain is built from TRBV6-5 and TRBJ1-2, with 7 bases lining up with TRBD1. This CDR3 contains 13 residues. The junction had 5 bases not matched to a gene; V was cut back by 6 bases and J by 4 bases. Germline CDR1 is MNHEY and CDR2 is SVGAGI. The CDR3 loop is CASRDQGVYGYTF. The DNA for the CDR3 is TGTGCCAGCAGGGACCAGGGGGTCTATGGCTACACCTTC.